A selection of T cell receptor beta chains follows, all from one sample in a study of blood T cell repertoires in COVID-19. Some clones are missing from TCRdb's copy, which holds only in-frame ones; the method was immunoSEQ multiplex PCR. The sample includes 400,000 to 450,000 clones, 80% to 90% of them seen just once. Material for sequencing was peripheral blood. These receptors originate from a man aged 18 to 35 with COVID-19, enrolled during active disease. CDR3s include the opening cysteine and the closing phenylalanine or tryptophan. The D gene is left open where the match is weak. A row's size may be missing; if present it is once, few, many or a size class.

TRBJ1-1,TRBV19,-,14,-,TGTGCCAGTAGTATGTGGGATGAGGGCACTGAAGCTTTCTTT,CASSMWDEGTEAFF
TRBJ2-7,TRBV9,-,13,-,TGTGCCAGCAGCCCACAGGTTGGGAACGAGCAGTACTTC,CASSPQVGNEQYF
TRBJ2-2,TRBV5-5,once,15,-,TGTGCCAGCAGCTTTGTTTTCAGGGACACCGGGGAGCTGTTTTTT,CASSFVFRDTGELFF
TRBJ1-1,TRBV6-5,-,13,TRBD1,TGTGCCAGCAGCCTACAGGGGAGCACTGAAGCTTTCTTT,CASSLQGSTEAFF
TRBJ2-7,TRBV27,-,13,TRBD2,TGTGCCAGTGGACTAGCGGGAGTCGACGAGCAGTACTTC,CASGLAGVDEQYF
TRBJ2-1,TRBV9,-,14,TRBD2,TGTGCCAGCAGCGAGACTAGCGGGACGAATGAGCAGTTCTTC,CASSETSGTNEQFF
TRBJ2-3,TRBV6-5,-,15,TRBD2,TGTGCCAGCAGCCCCGTAGCGGGGGAGTATGATACGCAGTATTTT,CASSPVAGEYDTQYF
TRBJ2-7,TRBV10-3,-,11,-,TGTGCCATCAGGGACAACTACGAGCAGTACTTC,CAIRDNYEQYF
TRBJ1-2,TRBV19,once,16,TRBD1,TGTGCCAGTACCCAAGGTGGGACAGGGGGCATCTATGGCTACACCTTC,CASTQGGTGGIYGYTF
TRBJ1-1,TRBV19,-,15,TRBD1,TGTGCCAGTAGTACCGACAGGGGGCGTAACACTGAAGCTTTCTTT,CASSTDRGRNTEAFF
TRBJ2-5,TRBV9,-,14,-,TGTGCCAGCAGCGTAGAAGGGGCAGGGCGGACCCAGTACTTC,CASSVEGAGRTQYF
TRBJ2-2,TRBV5-1,-,15,-,TGCGCCAGCAGCCCAAGGGTTCAGGGAACCGGGGAGCTGTTTTTT,CASSPRVQGTGELFF
TRBJ2-7,TRBV11-3,many,12,TRBD2,TGTGCCAGCAGGGGGGGGTCCTACGAGCAGTACTTC,CASRGGSYEQYF
TRBJ2-3,TRBV19,-,14,-,TGTGCCAGTAGTATAGCTCCCGCGGGAGATACGCAGTATTTT,CASSIAPAGDTQYF
TRBJ2-7,TRBV30,-,14,-,TGTGCCTGGAGCGAGGAATCGTTTACCTACGAGCAGTACTTC,CAWSEESFTYEQYF
TRBJ2-1,TRBV5-5,-,14,-,TGTGCCAGCAGCTTGAGGTCTATTAGCGATGAGCAGTTCTTC,CASSLRSISDEQFF
TRBJ2-1,TRBV19,once,14,-,TGTGCCAGTCACCGGTCGAGCTCCTACAATGAGCAGTTCTTC,CASHRSSSYNEQFF
TRBJ1-2,TRBV3-1/TRBV3-2,-,15,-,TGTGCCAGCAGCCAAGGAGCGGGAGCTAACTATGGCTACACCTTC,CASSQGAGANYGYTF
TRBJ2-3,TRBV7-9,few,13,-,TGTGCCAGCAGCACGAGTGGCACAGATACGCAGTATTTT,CASSTSGTDTQYF
TRBJ1-5,TRBV4-2,few,16,-,TGTGCCAGCAGCCAAGATGTGCAGGGGCGGGATCAGCCCCAGCATTTT,CASSQDVQGRDQPQHF
TRBJ2-7,TRBV7-3,-,17,-,TGTGCCAGCAGCACTACCGCATCTGGACAGCTTCCCTACGAGCAGTACTTC,CASSTTASGQLPYEQYF
TRBJ1-1,TRBV5-5,-,14,-,TGTGCCAGCAGGGGGAATTGGGGCGACACGGAAGCTTTCTTT,CASRGNWGDTEAFF
TRBJ1-2,TRBV30,-,13,-,TGTGCCTGGGAAGGCCGGGACAAGAGTGGCTACACCTTC,CAWEGRDKSGYTF
TRBJ1-5,TRBV18,-,15,-,TGTGCCAGCTCTCCTGATCTTCCGGGGAGGCAGCCCCAGCATTTT,CASSPDLPGRQPQHF
TRBJ2-2,TRBV3-1/TRBV3-2,-,15,TRBD1,TGTGCCAGCAGCCCCGGGACAGGGAACACCGGGGAGCTGTTTTTT,CASSPGTGNTGELFF
TRBJ2-1,TRBV27,-,13,-,TGTGCCAGCAGTTTTTCCTCCGGGGGTGAGCAGTTCTTC,CASSFSSGGEQFF
TRBJ1-1,TRBV6-2/TRBV6-3,-,14,-,TGTGCCAGCAGCCCTCTTATCAGGGTGGCTGAAGCTTTCTTT,CASSPLIRVAEAFF
TRBJ2-3,TRBV5-4,-,14,-,TGTGCCAGCAGCTTGGCAGGGGAAGAAGATACGCAGTATTTT,CASSLAGEEDTQYF
TRBJ2-2,TRBV6-1,-,16,-,TGTGCCAGCAGTGAAGTACACAGTCCATCACTCGGGGAGCTGTTTTTT,CASSEVHSPSLGELFF
TRBJ2-1,TRBV10-3,-,11,TRBD2,TGTGCCATCGGGGGGGGTAATGAGCAGTTCTTC,CAIGGGNEQFF
TRBJ2-1,TRBV6-6,-,13,TRBD2,TGTGCCAGCAGCGGGACTAGCGGGGGGAAGCAGTTCTTC,CASSGTSGGKQFF
TRBJ2-2,TRBV5-1,-,16,TRBD1,TGCGCCAGCAGCCCGGACAGGGGGCGATGGACCGGGGAGCTGTTTTTT,CASSPDRGRWTGELFF
TRBJ1-2,TRBV19,-,14,-,TGTGCCAGTAGTTGGACCTCAGGGAACTATGGCTACACCTTC,CASSWTSGNYGYTF
TRBJ2-1,TRBV6-5,-,14,TRBD1,TGTGCCAGCAGTCCCGGGACAGGGGGCTATGAGCAGTTCTTC,CASSPGTGGYEQFF
TRBJ2-2,TRBV3-1/TRBV3-2,-,16,-,TGTGCCAGCAGCCAAGAGCTCGAGCCGAACACCGGGGAGCTGTTTTTT,CASSQELEPNTGELFF
TRBJ1-5,TRBV2,-,15,-,TGTGCCAGCAGACCGGGAGTCGATAGCAATCAGCCCCAGCATTTT,CASRPGVDSNQPQHF
TRBJ2-2,TRBV5-5,-,14,-,TGTGCCAGCAGCCTTCAAGACGGGACCGGGGAGCTGTTTTTT,CASSLQDGTGELFF
TRBJ1-5,TRBV2,-,17,-,TGTGCCAGCAGTGAGTCGGCAGGGGTGTATAGCAATCAGCCCCAGCATTTT,CASSESAGVYSNQPQHF
TRBJ2-7,TRBV19,-,15,TRBD1,TGTGCCAGTAGTACCGAGACAGGGGGATTTTACGAGCAGTACTTC,CASSTETGGFYEQYF
TRBJ1-2,TRBV9,-,16,TRBD1,TGTGCCAGCAGCGTAGCTACGGGGGAAGGGGGCGGTGGCTACACCTTC,CASSVATGEGGGGYTF
TRBJ1-5,TRBV10-3,-,15,TRBD1,TGTGCCATCAGCCCGGACAGGGTGGGCAATCAGCCCCAGCATTTT,CAISPDRVGNQPQHF
TRBJ1-1,TRBV6-6,-,13,TRBD1,TGTGCCAGCAGATTCCCGACAGGGGCTGAAGCTTTCTTT,CASRFPTGAEAFF
TRBJ1-3,TRBV5-1,few,14,TRBD1,TGCGCCAGCAGCCCCGAGGGACAGGGAGGGACCATATATTTT,CASSPEGQGGTIYF
TRBJ1-1,TRBV6-5,few,15,-,TGTGCCAGCAGTTACGCCAGGGCCCCAAACACTGAAGCTTTCTTT,CASSYARAPNTEAFF
TRBJ2-1,TRBV7-2,-,16,TRBD2,TGTGCCAGCAGGGCCGGGACTAGCGGGAGGACAGATGAGCAGTTCTTC,CASRAGTSGRTDEQFF
TRBJ2-5,TRBV5-1,-,15,TRBD2,TGCGCCAGCAGCTTGAGGACTAGCGGGAGCGAGACCCAGTACTTC,CASSLRTSGSETQYF